These 10 T cell receptor beta chains originate from one sample sequenced in a study of blood T cells in healthy people across ages. Primers used in a second PCR of about 7 to 12 cycles were a sample-barcoded 5' primer and a J-beta primer mix. TCRdb processed the 5' RACE reads anew with MiXCR; each CDR3 protein has one entry. The sample holds fewer than 1,000,000 distinct CDR3 sequences, 46% seen once. The sequenced material came from blood. The receptors were sampled from a man at least 80 years old in good health.

V is TRBV15 and J is TRBJ2-3; 11 bases are shared with TRBD2. The ends lost 5 bases at V and 2 bases at J; junction bases unmatched: 6. The CDR3 has 16 amino acids. CDR1 is LNHNV and CDR2 is YYDKDF in the germline V gene (reference sequence). The CDR3 is CATSSGTSGDTDTQYF. The CDR3 region has the DNA TGTGCCACCAGCTCAGGGACTAGCGGTGACACAGATACGCAGTATTTT.

The gene calls are TRBV20-1 and TRBJ2-7; perhaps TRBD2 as D (5 bases). The V end was cut by 6 bases, the J end by 3 bases, with 15 bases between. The CDR3 is 13 amino acids. Germline V gives CDR1 DFQATT, CDR2 SNEGSKA (reference sequence). The DNA of the CDR3 is TGCAGTGCATTAGGTTGGGGAGACTACGAGCAGTACTTC. This encodes CSALGWGDYEQYF.

The chain carries TRBV20-1 and TRBJ1-5; no definite D call. Germline V gene sequence: CDR1 DFQATT, CDR2 SNEGSKA (reference sequence). The CDR3 contains 14 residues. The ends were cut back, 6 bases at V and 3 bases at J, with 15 bases in the middle. In nucleotides, the CDR3 is TGCAGTGCCGACCGGGCCCACCTCAATCAGCCCCAGCATTTT. Translation gives CSADRAHLNQPQHF.

The chain links TRBV20-1 to TRBJ2-3, with TRBD1 identical over 7 bases. CDR1 is DFQATT, CDR2 SNEGSKA, per germline (reference sequence). The CDR3 is 15 amino acids. V lost 3 bases to trimming and J lost 5 bases; unmatched junction nucleotides: 11. DNA for the CDR3: TGCAGTGCTAGTCCCCCGGGACAGATCGGAGATACGCAGTATTTT. Encoded protein: CSASPPGQIGDTQYF.

At least ten counts were recorded for this clonotype. This chain links TRBV28 with TRBJ2-2; TRBD2 matches 16 bases. J gave up 6 bases and V 10 bases, and 8 bases lay outside the gene matches. Germline CDR1 reads MDHEN; CDR2 reads SYDVKM. The CDR3 loop spans 16 amino acids. The CDR3, as DNA: TGTGCCATCCCCGCCGGGACTAGCGGGAGGGCCGGGGAGCTGTTTTTT. It specifies CAIPAGTSGRAGELFF.

This clonotype was observed at least ten times. The J gene is TRBJ2-7, the V gene TRBV11-1, with TRBD1 matching over 7 bases. This CDR3 region has 15 residues. With V trimmed by 4 bases and J by 2 bases, 8 bases remained unmatched. The germline gives CDR1 SGHAT, CDR2 FQDESV (reference sequence). The CDR3 region is CASSSPGQTTYEQYF. The CDR3 nucleotides are TGTGCCAGCAGCTCTCCGGGACAGACAACCTACGAGCAGTACTTC.

The V call is TRBV12-3 or TRBV12-4, the J call TRBJ2-2, with D maybe TRBD1 (5 bases). The length of the CDR3 is 15 residues. Trimming removed 1 base at V and 0 bases at J, with 6 bases between. The CDR3 coding sequence is TGTGCCAGCAGTTTAGGACAGACGAACACCGGGGAGCTGTTTTTT. It specifies CASSLGQTNTGELFF.

This clonotype was counted between two and nine times. CDR3 protein: CASSFLDRGNTEAFF. The CDR3 DNA follows: TGTGCCAGCAGTTTTCTCGACCGCGGGAACACTGAAGCTTTCTTT. This chain joins TRBV12-3 or TRBV12-4 and TRBJ1-1; D not resolved. Trimming left V 3 bases short and J 1 base short, with 12 bases between. The CDR3 length is 15 residues.

The chain carries TRBV20-1 and TRBJ2-5, with D tentatively TRBD1 or TRBD2 (5 bases each). The CDR3 consists of 14 residues. In germline, CDR1 is DFQATT, CDR2 SNEGSKA (reference sequence). V lost 1 base, J lost 5 bases, and 14 bases lay in between. CDR3 bases: TGCAGTGCTAGAGTATCGGGGCGAGTGGAGACCCAGTACTTC. Translation: CSARVSGRVETQYF.

V is TRBV12-3 or TRBV12-4 and J is TRBJ1-2, with TRBD1 matching 9 bases. J gave up 4 bases and V 7 bases, and 4 bases lay outside the gene matches. This CDR3 is built from 13 residues. Here the CDR3 DNA reads TGTGCCAGCACTCCGACAGGGGGCTATGGCTACACCTTC. As protein: CASTPTGGYGYTF.